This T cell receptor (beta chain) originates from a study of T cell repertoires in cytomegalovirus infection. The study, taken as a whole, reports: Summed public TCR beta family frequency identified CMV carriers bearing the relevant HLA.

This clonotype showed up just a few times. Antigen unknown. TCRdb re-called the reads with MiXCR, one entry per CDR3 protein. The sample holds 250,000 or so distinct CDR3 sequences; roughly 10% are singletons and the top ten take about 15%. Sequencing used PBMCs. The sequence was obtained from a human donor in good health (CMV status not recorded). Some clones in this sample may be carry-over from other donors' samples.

The CDR3: CASSVAVYEQYF. In nucleotides, the CDR3 is TGTGCCAGTTCGGTAGCCGTTTACGAGCAGTACTTC. The chain is built from TRBV6-2 or TRBV6-3 and TRBJ2-7; no reliable D call. Trimming stripped 9 bases from V and 4 bases from J, with 13 bases between. This CDR3 comprises 12 residues. Germline assignment: CDR1 MNHEY and CDR2 SVGEGT.